This TCR beta chain is drawn from a study of siplizumab effects on memory and regulatory T cells. Points from the study as a whole: Naive T cells seemed more diverse than memory cells; they also seemed major alloresponse contributors. Suppressive capability of dividing Tregs from siplizumab cultures went unverified. Treatment with siplizumab left mappable alloreactive CD4+ clones averaging approximately 69% Treg-derived, compared with 25% to 30% in controls. A minor share of alloreactive clones matched unstimulated subsets.

As to this clone: The antigen is undetermined.

Some clones are missing from TCRdb's copy, which holds only in-frame ones; the method was immunoSEQ multiplex PCR. This repertoire shows roughly 56,000 clones, 85% to 95% found once; its top ten account for less than 45%. V shed 0 bases and J shed 3 bases, with 6 bases lying between them. Germline V lookup: CDR1 MGHRA, CDR2 YSYEKL. This CDR3 is built from 13 residues. This clonotype was obtained from a human donor in good health. Input material: CD8+ T cells sorted from blood. The chain is built from TRBV4-1 and TRBJ2-7, with no clear D. CDR3 in amino acids: CASSQEANYEQYF. The CDR3 DNA sequence: TGCGCCAGCAGCCAAGAAGCAAACTACGAGCAGTACTTC.